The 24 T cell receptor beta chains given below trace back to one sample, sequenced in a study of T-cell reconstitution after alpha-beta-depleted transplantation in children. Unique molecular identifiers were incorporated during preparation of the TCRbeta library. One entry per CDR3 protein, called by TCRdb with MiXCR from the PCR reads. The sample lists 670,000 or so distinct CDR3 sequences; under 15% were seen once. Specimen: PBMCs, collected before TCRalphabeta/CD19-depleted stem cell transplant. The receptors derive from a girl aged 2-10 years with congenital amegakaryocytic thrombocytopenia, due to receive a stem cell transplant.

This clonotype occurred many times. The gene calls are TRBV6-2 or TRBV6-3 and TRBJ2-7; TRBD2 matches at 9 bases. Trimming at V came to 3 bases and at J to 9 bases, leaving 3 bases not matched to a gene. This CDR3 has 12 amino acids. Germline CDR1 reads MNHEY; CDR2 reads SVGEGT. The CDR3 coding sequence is TGTGCCAGCAGTTATCTAGCGGGAACGCAGTACTTC. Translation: CASSYLAGTQYF.

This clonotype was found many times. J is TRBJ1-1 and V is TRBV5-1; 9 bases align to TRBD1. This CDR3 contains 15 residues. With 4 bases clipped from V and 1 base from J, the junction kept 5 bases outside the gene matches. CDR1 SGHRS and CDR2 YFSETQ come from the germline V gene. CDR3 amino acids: CASSIGQGSNTEAFF. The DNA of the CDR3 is TGCGCCAGCAGCATAGGACAGGGGTCGAACACTGAAGCTTTCTTT. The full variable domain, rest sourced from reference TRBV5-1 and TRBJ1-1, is KAGVTQTPRYLIKTRGQQVTLSCSPISGHRSVSWYQQTPGQGLQFLFEYFSETQRNKGNFPGRFSGRQFSNSRSEMNVSTLELGDSALYLCASSIGQGSNTEAFFGQGTRLTVV.

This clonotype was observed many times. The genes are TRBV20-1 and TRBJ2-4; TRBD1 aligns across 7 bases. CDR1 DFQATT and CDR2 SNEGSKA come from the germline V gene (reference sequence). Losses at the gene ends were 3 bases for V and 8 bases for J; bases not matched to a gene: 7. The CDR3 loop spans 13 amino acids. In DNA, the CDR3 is TGCAGTGCTAGTGCAGGGGGTCGGGACATTCAGTACTTC. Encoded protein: CSASAGGRDIQYF.

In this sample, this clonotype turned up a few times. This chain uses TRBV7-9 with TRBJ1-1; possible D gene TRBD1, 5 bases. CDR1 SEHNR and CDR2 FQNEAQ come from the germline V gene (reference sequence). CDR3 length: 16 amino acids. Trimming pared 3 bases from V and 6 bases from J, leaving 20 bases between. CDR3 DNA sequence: TGTGCCAGCAGCTTCTTTCCCCACAGTGGGGGATCTGAAGCTTTCTTT. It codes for CASSFFPHSGGSEAFF.

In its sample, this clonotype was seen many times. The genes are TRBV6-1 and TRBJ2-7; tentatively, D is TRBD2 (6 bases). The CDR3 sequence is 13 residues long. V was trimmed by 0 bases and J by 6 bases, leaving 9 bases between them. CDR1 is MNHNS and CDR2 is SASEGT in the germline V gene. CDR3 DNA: TGTGCCAGCAGTGAAGCGCACGGGGGCGAGCAGTACTTC. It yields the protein CASSEAHGGEQYF.

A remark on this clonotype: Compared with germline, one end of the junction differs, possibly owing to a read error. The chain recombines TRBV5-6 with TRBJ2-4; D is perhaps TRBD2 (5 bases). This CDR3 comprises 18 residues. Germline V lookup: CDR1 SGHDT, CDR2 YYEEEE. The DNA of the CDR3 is TGTGCCAGCAGCTTGGACGCCATCTTGCCTCTAGCCAAAAACATTCCGTACTTC. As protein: CASSLDAILPLAKNIPYF. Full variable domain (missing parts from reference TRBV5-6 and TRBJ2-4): DAGVTQSPTHLIKTRGQQVTLRCSPKSGHDTVSWYQQALGQGPQFIFQYYEEEERQRGNFPDRFSGHQFPNYSSELNVNALLLGDSALYLCASSLDAILPLAKNIPYFGAGTRLSVL.

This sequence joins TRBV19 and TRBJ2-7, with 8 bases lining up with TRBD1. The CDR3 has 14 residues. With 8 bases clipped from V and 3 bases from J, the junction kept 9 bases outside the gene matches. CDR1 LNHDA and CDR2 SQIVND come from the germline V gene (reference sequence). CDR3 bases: TGTGCCAGTGCCAAACCGGGACAGGACTACGAGCAGTACTTC. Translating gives CASAKPGQDYEQYF.

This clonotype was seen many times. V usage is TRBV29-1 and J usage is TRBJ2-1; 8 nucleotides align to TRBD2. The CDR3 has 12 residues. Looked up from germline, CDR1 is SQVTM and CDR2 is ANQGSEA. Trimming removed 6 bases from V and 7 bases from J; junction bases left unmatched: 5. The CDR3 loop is CSVTGLVNEQFF. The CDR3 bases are TGCAGCGTGACGGGACTAGTAAATGAGCAGTTCTTC.

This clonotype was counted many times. CDR3 protein: CASGPLANPTFTDTQYF. CDR3 sequence (DNA): TGCGCCAGCGGCCCTCTTGCGAATCCTACTTTCACAGATACGCAGTATTTT. This rearrangement joins TRBV5-1 to TRBJ2-3; D not resolved. This CDR3 spans 17 amino acids. Per the germline V gene, CDR1 is SGHRS and CDR2 is YFSETQ. V lost 7 bases and J lost 2, with 23 bases in between. The entire variable domain, with the rest obtained from reference TRBV5-1 and TRBJ2-3, is as follows: KAGVTQTPRYLIKTRGQQVTLSCSPISGHRSVSWYQQTPGQGLQFLFEYFSETQRNKGNFPGRFSGRQFSNSRSEMNVSTLELGDSALYLCASGPLANPTFTDTQYFGPGTRLTVL.

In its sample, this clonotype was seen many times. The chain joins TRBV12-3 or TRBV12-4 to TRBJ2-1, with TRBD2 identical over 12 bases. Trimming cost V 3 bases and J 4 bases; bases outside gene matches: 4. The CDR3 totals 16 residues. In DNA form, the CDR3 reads TGTGCCAGCAGTTTGTGGACTAGCGGGATGTACAATGAGCAGTTCTTC. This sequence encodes CASSLWTSGMYNEQFF.

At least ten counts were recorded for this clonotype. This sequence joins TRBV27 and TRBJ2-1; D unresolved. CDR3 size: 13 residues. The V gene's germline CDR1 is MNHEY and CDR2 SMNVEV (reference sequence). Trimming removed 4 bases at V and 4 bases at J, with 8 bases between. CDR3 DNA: TGTGCCAGCAGTTACCTAGGGTACAATGAGCAGTTCTTC. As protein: CASSYLGYNEQFF.

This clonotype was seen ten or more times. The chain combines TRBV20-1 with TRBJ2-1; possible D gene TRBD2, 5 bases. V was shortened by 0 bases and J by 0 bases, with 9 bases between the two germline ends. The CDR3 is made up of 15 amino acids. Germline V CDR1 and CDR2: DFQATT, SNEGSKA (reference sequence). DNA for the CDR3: TGCAGTGCTAGAGAAGCGGCAATCTCCTACAATGAGCAGTTCTTC. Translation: CSAREAAISYNEQFF.

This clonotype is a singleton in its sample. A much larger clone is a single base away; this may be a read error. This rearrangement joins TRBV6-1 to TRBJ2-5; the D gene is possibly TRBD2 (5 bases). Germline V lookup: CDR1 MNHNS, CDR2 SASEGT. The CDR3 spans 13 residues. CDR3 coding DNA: TGTGCCAGCAGCCCGGGTGGACTCGAGACCCAGTCCTTC. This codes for CASSPGGLETQSF.

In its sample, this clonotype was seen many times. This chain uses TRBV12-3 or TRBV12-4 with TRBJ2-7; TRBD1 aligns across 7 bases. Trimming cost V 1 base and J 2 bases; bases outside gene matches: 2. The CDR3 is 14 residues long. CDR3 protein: CASSLGGGPYEQYF. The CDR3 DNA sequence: TGTGCCAGCAGTTTAGGAGGGGGCCCCTACGAGCAGTACTTC.

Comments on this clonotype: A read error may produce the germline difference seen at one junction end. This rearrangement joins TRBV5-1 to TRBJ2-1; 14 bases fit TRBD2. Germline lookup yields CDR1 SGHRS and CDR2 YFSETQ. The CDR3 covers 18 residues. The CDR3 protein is CASRRGLAGAHSYDEQFF. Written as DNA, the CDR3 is TGCGCCAGCAGGCGGGGACTAGCGGGAGCCCACTCCTACGATGAGCAGTTCTTC.

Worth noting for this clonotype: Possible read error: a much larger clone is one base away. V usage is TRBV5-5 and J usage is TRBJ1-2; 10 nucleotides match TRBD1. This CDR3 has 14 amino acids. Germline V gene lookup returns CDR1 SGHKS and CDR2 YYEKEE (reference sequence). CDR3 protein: CASSFDRGRGGDTF. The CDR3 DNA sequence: TGTGCCAGCAGCTTTGACAGGGGGCGAGGTGGCGACACCTTC.

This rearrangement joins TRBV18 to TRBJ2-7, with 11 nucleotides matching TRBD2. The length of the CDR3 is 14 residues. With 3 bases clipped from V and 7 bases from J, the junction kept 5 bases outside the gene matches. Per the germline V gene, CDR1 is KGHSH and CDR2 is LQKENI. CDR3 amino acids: CASSPTGTSGEQYF. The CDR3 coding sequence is TGTGCCAGCTCACCGACCGGGACTAGCGGTGAGCAGTACTTC.

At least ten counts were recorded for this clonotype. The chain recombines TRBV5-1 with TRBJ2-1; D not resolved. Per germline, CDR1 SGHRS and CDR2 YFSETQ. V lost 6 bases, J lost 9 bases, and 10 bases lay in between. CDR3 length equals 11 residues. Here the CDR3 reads CASKVEREQFF. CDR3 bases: TGCGCCAGCAAAGTAGAACGTGAGCAGTTCTTC.

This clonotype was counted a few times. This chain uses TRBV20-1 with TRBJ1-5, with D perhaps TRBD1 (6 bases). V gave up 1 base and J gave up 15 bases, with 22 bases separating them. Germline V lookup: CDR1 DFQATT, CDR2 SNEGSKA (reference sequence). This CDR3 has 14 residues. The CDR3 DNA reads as TGCAGTGCTAGAGGAATGGGGCAGGGGCCAACGCGGCATTTT. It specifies CSARGMGQGPTRHF.

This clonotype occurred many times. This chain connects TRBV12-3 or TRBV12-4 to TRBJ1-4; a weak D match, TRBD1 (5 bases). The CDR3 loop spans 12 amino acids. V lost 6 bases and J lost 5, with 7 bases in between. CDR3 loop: CASRQENEKLFF. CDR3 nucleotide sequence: TGTGCCAGCAGACAGGAAAATGAAAAACTGTTTTTT.

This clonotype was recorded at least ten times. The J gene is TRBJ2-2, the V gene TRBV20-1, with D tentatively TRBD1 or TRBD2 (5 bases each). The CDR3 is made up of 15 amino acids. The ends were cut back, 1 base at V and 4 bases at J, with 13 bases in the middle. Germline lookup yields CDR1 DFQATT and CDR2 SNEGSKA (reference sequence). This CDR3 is CSARGSRGSTGELFF. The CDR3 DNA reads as TGCAGTGCTAGAGGGTCGAGGGGCTCCACCGGGGAGCTGTTTTTT.

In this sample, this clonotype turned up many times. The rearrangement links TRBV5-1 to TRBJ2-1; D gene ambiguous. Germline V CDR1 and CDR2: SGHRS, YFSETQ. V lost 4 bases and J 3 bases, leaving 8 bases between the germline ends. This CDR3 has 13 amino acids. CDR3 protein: CASSPDRYNEQFF. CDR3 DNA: TGCGCCAGCAGCCCCGACCGCTACAATGAGCAGTTCTTC.

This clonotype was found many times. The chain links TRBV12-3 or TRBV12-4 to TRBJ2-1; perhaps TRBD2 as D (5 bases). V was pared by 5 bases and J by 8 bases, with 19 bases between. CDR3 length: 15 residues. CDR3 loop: CASSPRGGLWDEQFF. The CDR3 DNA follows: TGTGCCAGCAGTCCCCGGGGTGGGCTTTGGGATGAGCAGTTCTTC.

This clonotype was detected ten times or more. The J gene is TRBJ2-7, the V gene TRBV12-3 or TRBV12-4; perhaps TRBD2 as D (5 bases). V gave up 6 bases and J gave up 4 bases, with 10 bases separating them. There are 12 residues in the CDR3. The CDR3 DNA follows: TGTGCCAGCAGAGACTACCCTTACGAGCAGTACTTC. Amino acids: CASRDYPYEQYF.